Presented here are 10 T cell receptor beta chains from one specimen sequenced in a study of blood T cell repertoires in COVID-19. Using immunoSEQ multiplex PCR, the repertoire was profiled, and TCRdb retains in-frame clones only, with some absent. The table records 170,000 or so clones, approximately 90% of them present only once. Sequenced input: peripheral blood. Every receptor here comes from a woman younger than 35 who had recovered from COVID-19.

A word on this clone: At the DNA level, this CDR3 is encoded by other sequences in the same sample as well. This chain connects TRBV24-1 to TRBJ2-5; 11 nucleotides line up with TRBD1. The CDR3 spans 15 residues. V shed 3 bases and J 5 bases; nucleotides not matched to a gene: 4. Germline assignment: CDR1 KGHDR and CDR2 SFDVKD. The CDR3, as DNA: TGTGCCACCAGTGATCCCGGACAGGGGGCTGAGACCCAGTACTTC. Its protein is CATSDPGQGAETQYF.

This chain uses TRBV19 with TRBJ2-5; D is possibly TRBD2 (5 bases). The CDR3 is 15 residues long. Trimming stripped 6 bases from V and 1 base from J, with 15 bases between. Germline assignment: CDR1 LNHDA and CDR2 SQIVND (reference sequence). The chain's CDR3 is CASSLAVGTQETQYF. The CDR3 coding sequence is TGTGCCAGTAGCCTAGCCGTGGGCACCCAAGAGACCCAGTACTTC.

Written as DNA, the CDR3 is TGTGCCAGCAGCCACGGGACAGGGTGGAATGAGCAGTTCTTC. This codes for CASSHGTGWNEQFF. J is TRBJ2-1 and V is TRBV7-3; 9 bases agree with TRBD1. The CDR3 consists of 14 residues. Germline assignment: CDR1 SGHTA and CDR2 FQGTGA. V gave up 5 bases and J gave up 7 bases; unmatched junction bases: 6.

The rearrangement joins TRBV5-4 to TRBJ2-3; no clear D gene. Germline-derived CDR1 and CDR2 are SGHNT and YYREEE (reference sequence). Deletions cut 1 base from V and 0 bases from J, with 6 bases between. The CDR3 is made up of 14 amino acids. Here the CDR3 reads CASSLFQSTDTQYF. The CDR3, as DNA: TGTGCCAGCAGCTTGTTCCAGAGCACAGATACGCAGTATTTT.

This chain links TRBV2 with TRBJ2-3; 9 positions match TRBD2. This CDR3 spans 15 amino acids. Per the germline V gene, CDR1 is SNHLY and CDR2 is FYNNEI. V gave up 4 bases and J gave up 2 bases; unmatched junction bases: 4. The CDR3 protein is CASSGIAGATDTQYF. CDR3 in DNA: TGTGCCAGCAGTGGGATAGCGGGAGCCACAGATACGCAGTATTTT.

The CDR3 DNA is TGTGCCAGCAGTTCCGACCCGGGACAACTGAGCTCCTACGAGCAGTACGTC. Translated, it gives CASSSDPGQLSSYEQYV. The V gene is TRBV6-2 or TRBV6-3, the J gene TRBJ2-7; tentatively, D is TRBD1 (6 bases). Germline assignment: CDR1 MNHEY and CDR2 SVGEGT. Trimming shortened V by 4 bases and J by 0 bases, and 19 bases separated the two germline ends. The CDR3 has 17 residues.

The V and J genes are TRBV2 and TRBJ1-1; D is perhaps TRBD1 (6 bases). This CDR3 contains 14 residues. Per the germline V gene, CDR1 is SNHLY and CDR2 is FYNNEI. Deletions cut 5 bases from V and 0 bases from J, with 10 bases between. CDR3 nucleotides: TGTGCCAGCAGTACCACAGGGCTGAACACTGAAGCTTTCTTT. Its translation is CASSTTGLNTEAFF. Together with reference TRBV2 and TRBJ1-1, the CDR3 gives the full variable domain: EPEVTQTPSHQVTQMGQEVILRCVPISNHLYFYWYRQILGQKVEFLVSFYNNEISEKSEIFDDQFSVERPDGSNFTLKIRSTKLEDSAMYFCASSTTGLNTEAFFGQGTRLTVV.

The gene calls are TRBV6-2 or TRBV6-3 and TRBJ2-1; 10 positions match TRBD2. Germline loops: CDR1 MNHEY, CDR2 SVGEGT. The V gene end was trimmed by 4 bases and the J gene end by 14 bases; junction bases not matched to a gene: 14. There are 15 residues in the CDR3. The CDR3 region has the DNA TGTGCCAGCAGTTTTCTAGCGGGGGACACCGACCCCAAGTTCTTC. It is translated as CASSFLAGDTDPKFF.

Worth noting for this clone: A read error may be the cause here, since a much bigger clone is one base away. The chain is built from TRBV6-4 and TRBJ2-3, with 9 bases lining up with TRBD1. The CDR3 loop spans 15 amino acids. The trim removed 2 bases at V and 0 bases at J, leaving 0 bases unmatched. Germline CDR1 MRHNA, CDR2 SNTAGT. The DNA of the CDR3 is TGTGCCAGCAGTGACGGGACAGGGAGCACAGATACGCAGTATTTT. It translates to CASSDGTGSTDTQYF.

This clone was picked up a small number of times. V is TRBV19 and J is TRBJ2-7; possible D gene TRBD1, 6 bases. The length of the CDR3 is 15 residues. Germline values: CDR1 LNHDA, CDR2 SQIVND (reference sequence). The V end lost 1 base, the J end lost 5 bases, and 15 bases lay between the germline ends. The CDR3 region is CASSIVPTGIDEQYF. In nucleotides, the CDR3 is TGTGCCAGTAGTATAGTCCCGACAGGTATCGACGAGCAGTACTTC.